The rows below give T cell receptor beta chains drawn from one sample of a study of blood T cell repertoires in COVID-19. Repertoires were generated with immunoSEQ multiplex PCR, while TCRdb's copy carries only in-frame clones and drops some. The sample shows a few hundred thousand clones, 80% to 90% of them seen only once. The sequencing input was PBMCs or T cells enriched from blood (not recorded which). These receptors all stem from a woman between 50 and 59 years old who had been exposed to COVID-19. CDR3s include the opening cysteine and the closing phenylalanine or tryptophan. The D gene is left open where the match is weak. Rows may omit the clone size; those that give it use once, few, many or a size class.

length | J | size | V | D | CDR3 | DNA
13 | TRBJ1-1 | NA | TRBV19 | NA | CASSRTVNTEAFF | TGTGCCAGTAGTCGGACAGTAAACACTGAAGCTTTCTTT
12 | TRBJ1-2 | NA | TRBV10-2 | TRBD1 | CASSQQGIGYTF | TGCGCCAGCAGTCAACAGGGGATTGGCTACACCTTC
14 | TRBJ2-7 | few | TRBV7-9 | TRBD1 | CASSFPGQGREQYF | TGTGCCAGCAGCTTTCCGGGACAGGGGCGGGAGCAGTACTTC
17 | TRBJ2-1 | few | TRBV19 | TRBD2 | CASSYRALAGGPNEQFF | TGTGCCAGTAGTTACCGAGCACTAGCGGGGGGGCCGAATGAGCAGTTCTTC
15 | TRBJ1-3 | NA | TRBV11-2 | NA | CASSFSRGTRNTIYF | TGTGCCAGCAGCTTTTCGCGGGGGACGCGAAACACCATATATTTT
13 | TRBJ1-1 | NA | TRBV5-6 | NA | CASRRIDLTEAFF | TGTGCCAGCAGAAGAATAGATTTGACTGAAGCTTTCTTT
15 | TRBJ2-6 | NA | TRBV7-2 | NA | CASSLRLSGANVLTF | TGTGCCAGCAGCTTGCGTCTCTCTGGGGCCAACGTCCTGACTTTC
15 | TRBJ1-1 | NA | TRBV29-1 | TRBD1 | CSVGRTGVLRTEAFF | TGCAGCGTTGGTCGGACAGGGGTTTTACGGACTGAAGCTTTCTTT
15 | TRBJ1-1 | NA | TRBV11-1 | NA | CASSLAWGVNTEAFF | TGTGCCAGCAGCTTAGCTTGGGGGGTGAACACTGAAGCTTTCTTT
13 | TRBJ1-2 | NA | TRBV5-5 | NA | CASSVEAEYGYTF | TGTGCCAGCAGCGTCGAAGCGGAGTATGGCTACACCTTC
15 | TRBJ2-1 | once | TRBV7-3 | TRBD2 | CASSSSGGAHNEQFF | TGTGCCAGCAGCTCTAGCGGGGGGGCTCACAATGAGCAGTTCTTC
14 | TRBJ1-2 | NA | TRBV2 | NA | CASRIQGASYGYTF | TGTGCCAGCAGGATACAGGGCGCAAGCTATGGCTACACCTTC
15 | TRBJ2-7 | NA | TRBV5-4 | NA | CASSPSVGLSYEQYF | TGTGCCAGCAGCCCGTCCGTGGGCCTCTCCTACGAGCAGTACTTC
15 | TRBJ2-2 | NA | TRBV7-2 | TRBD1 | CASSLDRKASGELFF | TGTGCCAGCAGCTTGGACAGGAAGGCCTCCGGGGAGCTGTTTTTT
13 | TRBJ2-2 | NA | TRBV6-1 | NA | CASMGLATGELFF | TGTGCCAGCATGGGCCTTGCCACCGGGGAGCTGTTTTTT
15 | TRBJ2-1 | NA | TRBV7-2 | TRBD2 | CASSGGGLSYNEQFF | TGTGCCAGCAGCGGCGGGGGGCTCTCCTACAATGAGCAGTTCTTC
14 | TRBJ2-7 | NA | TRBV5-1 | NA | CASSWRGAWGEQYF | TGCGCCAGCAGCTGGCGGGGTGCTTGGGGCGAGCAGTACTTC
16 | TRBJ1-3 | NA | TRBV21-1 | NA | CASSPPGGPRGNTIYF | TGTGCCAGCAGCCCCCCGGGGGGCCCAAGGGGAAACACCATATATTTT
14 | TRBJ2-2 | NA | TRBV9 | NA | CASSARWGGGELFF | TGTGCCAGCAGCGCTCGCTGGGGAGGCGGGGAGCTGTTTTTT
15 | TRBJ2-3 | few | TRBV6-4 | TRBD2 | CASSLTSGGPDTQYF | TGTGCCAGCAGTTTGACTAGCGGAGGCCCAGATACGCAGTATTTT
17 | TRBJ1-1 | once | TRBV5-1 | TRBD1 | CASSTGGGQGAHTEAFF | TGCGCCAGCAGCACAGGTGGGGGACAGGGGGCGCACACTGAAGCTTTCTTT
15 | TRBJ1-1 | NA | TRBV5-6 | NA | CASSPFGVKGTEAFF | TGTGCCAGCAGCCCGTTCGGGGTAAAAGGCACTGAAGCTTTCTTT
17 | TRBJ2-2 | NA | TRBV3-1/TRBV3-2 | NA | CASSQVIPGTFTGELFF | TGTGCCAGCAGCCAAGTCATCCCCGGGACATTCACCGGGGAGCTGTTTTTT
13 | TRBJ1-1 | NA | TRBV29-1 | NA | CSVEQGGGTEAFF | TGCAGCGTTGAACAGGGAGGTGGTACTGAAGCTTTCTTT
15 | TRBJ2-1 | NA | TRBV5-1 | TRBD1 | CASTVRDRLGNEQFF | TGCGCCAGCACGGTCCGGGACAGGTTAGGAAATGAGCAGTTCTTC
15 | TRBJ1-1 | NA | TRBV6-5 | TRBD1 | CASSYSGTGATEAFF | TGTGCCAGCAGTTACTCCGGGACAGGGGCCACTGAAGCTTTCTTT
15 | TRBJ1-4 | NA | TRBV7-2 | NA | CASSSRQSGNEKLFF | TGTGCCAGCAGCTCCCGACAGTCGGGTAATGAAAAACTGTTTTTT
14 | TRBJ1-2 | once | TRBV14 | TRBD1 | CASSQSGQLYGYTF | TGTGCCAGCAGCCAGTCGGGACAGCTATATGGCTACACCTTC
16 | TRBJ2-5 | NA | TRBV19 | NA | CASSIASSPLQETQYF | TGTGCCAGTAGTATTGCGTCTAGCCCACTCCAAGAGACCCAGTACTTC
16 | TRBJ2-1 | NA | TRBV19 | TRBD2 | CASSIGASGGSNEQFF | TGTGCCAGTAGTATAGGGGCTAGCGGGGGGTCCAATGAGCAGTTCTTC
15 | TRBJ1-3 | NA | TRBV10-2 | NA | CASSDGQGMWDTIYF | TGCGCCAGCAGTGATGGACAAGGGATGTGGGACACCATATATTTT
11 | TRBJ1-1 | NA | TRBV6-5 | TRBD1 | CASRSGTEGFF | TGTGCCAGCAGGTCTGGGACAGAGGGTTTCTTT
16 | TRBJ2-6 | many | TRBV19 | NA | CASSIGGVGGANVLTF | TGTGCCAGTAGTATAGGGGGGGTAGGAGGGGCCAACGTCCTGACTTTC
16 | TRBJ2-1 | NA | TRBV27 | TRBD2 | CASSPNSGGSYNEQFF | TGTGCCAGCAGTCCGAATAGCGGGGGTAGCTACAATGAGCAGTTCTTC
18 | TRBJ2-5 | NA | TRBV3-1/TRBV3-2 | TRBD2 | CASSTVGRPAGGVETQYF | TGTGCCAGCAGCACCGTTGGAAGGCCGGCGGGGGGCGTGGAGACCCAGTACTTC
14 | TRBJ2-7 | NA | TRBV5-5 | NA | CASSFSTGSYEQYF | TGTGCCAGCAGCTTTTCGACAGGATCCTACGAGCAGTACTTC
15 | TRBJ2-5 | NA | TRBV30 | NA | CAWSVLGTQKETQYF | TGTGCCTGGAGTGTATTGGGGACACAAAAAGAGACCCAGTACTTC
14 | TRBJ1-6 | NA | TRBV27 | NA | CASSLTTGYSPLHF | TGTGCCAGCAGTTTGACAACAGGTTATTCACCCCTCCACTTT
15 | TRBJ2-5 | NA | TRBV28 | NA | CASSLMVGGQETQYF | TGTGCCAGCAGTTTAATGGTAGGGGGCCAAGAGACCCAGTACTTC
11 | TRBJ2-2 | NA | TRBV7-8 | NA | CASSSPGELFF | TGTGCCAGCAGCTCCCCAGGGGAGCTGTTTTTT
15 | TRBJ1-1 | once | TRBV24-1 | NA | CATSDRSAGLDGAFF | TGTGCCACCAGTGATAGATCAGCCGGACTCGATGGGGCTTTCTTT
15 | TRBJ2-2 | NA | TRBV27 | TRBD1 | CASSRTGRWSGELFF | TGTGCCAGCAGTCGGACAGGGAGGTGGTCCGGGGAGCTGTTTTTT
15 | TRBJ1-2 | NA | TRBV19 | NA | CASSEPARANYGYTF | TGTGCCAGTAGTGAACCGGCCCGGGCTAACTATGGCTACACCTTC
15 | TRBJ1-1 | few | TRBV13 | TRBD1 | CASSSRRQGLIEAFF | TGTGCCAGCAGCTCACGAAGACAGGGATTGATTGAAGCTTTCTTT
16 | TRBJ1-6 | NA | TRBV18 | NA | CASSPGQPFYNSPLHF | TGTGCCAGCTCACCGGGGCAGCCTTTCTATAATTCACCCCTCCACTTT